The 18 T cell receptor beta chains given below trace back to one sample, sequenced in a study of shared clonotypes between healthy human individuals (dated by TCRdb to 2018 to 2020). The library was built by means of the immunoSEQ multiplex PCR assay. This is the immuneACCESS table as TCRdb keeps it, with only in-frame sequences that have V and J called. A part of the clones is gone; compared with another copy, unresolved V genes explain less than half, and the rest is unexplained. The sample includes roughly 170,000 clones, with approximately 62% observed a single time. The ten top clones hold less than 11% of the sample. Source material: memory CD4+ T cells sorted from blood. The cell subset or site label, as the study defines it: CD45RA-negative fraction. These receptors originate from a man aged 25 to 45 in good health.

J is TRBJ2-7 and V is TRBV6-1; D ambiguous. CDR1 and CDR2 (germline): MNHNS, SASEGT. V lost 4 bases, J lost 2 bases, and 9 bases lay in between. The CDR3 extends over 13 amino acids. The CDR3 spells CASSVADTYEQYF. The CDR3 DNA reads as TGTGCCAGCAGTGTCGCAGACACCTACGAGCAGTACTTC.

This clone has more than one count but fewer than ten. The V call is TRBV7-3, the J call TRBJ1-4; D may be TRBD1 (6 bases). V was clipped by 0 bases and J by 8 bases, with 13 bases between them. CDR1 and CDR2 from the germline V gene are SGHTA and FQGTGA. This CDR3 contains 15 residues. The CDR3 region is CASSLTAGVGEKLFF. The CDR3 DNA reads as TGTGCCAGCAGCTTAACGGCAGGGGTCGGCGAAAAACTGTTTTTT.

V usage is TRBV14 and J usage is TRBJ2-7, with D maybe TRBD2 (5 bases). V shed 0 bases and J shed 2 bases, with 8 bases lying between them. Per germline, CDR1 SGHDN and CDR2 FVKESK. This CDR3 has 14 residues. CDR3: CASSQDGLPYEQYF. The CDR3 region has the DNA TGTGCCAGCAGCCAAGATGGACTCCCCTACGAGCAGTACTTC.

Ten or more counts support this clone. The rearrangement uses TRBV6-6 and TRBJ1-1; D is unclear. The CDR3 extends over 13 amino acids. V was trimmed by 4 bases and J by 2 bases, leaving 8 bases between them. In germline, CDR1 is MNHNY, CDR2 SVGAGI (reference sequence). CDR3 DNA: TGTGCCAGCAGTTGGCGGGGTAACACTGAAGCTTTCTTT. Protein product: CASSWRGNTEAFF.

The rearrangement links TRBV29-1 to TRBJ2-5, with D perhaps matching TRBD1 (6 bases). The germline V gene encodes CDR1 SQVTM and CDR2 ANQGSEA. Trimming cost V 8 bases and J 2 bases, with 18 bases left between them. The CDR3 is made up of 14 amino acids. Here the CDR3 DNA reads TGCAGCACGAAGAGGGACAAAGGGCAAGAGACCCAGTACTTC. Its protein product is CSTKRDKGQETQYF.

This clone was counted a few times. The chain is built from TRBV7-9 and TRBJ1-5; weak D call: TRBD1 (6 bases). The CDR3 contains 14 residues. V was shortened by 4 bases and J by 5 bases, with 12 bases between the two germline ends. Germline V CDR1 and CDR2: SEHNR, FQNEAQ (reference sequence). CDR3 sequence (DNA): TGTGCCAGCAGCTCCTTGTCAGGGGATCAGCCCCAGCATTTT. It yields the protein CASSSLSGDQPQHF.

J is TRBJ2-3 and V is TRBV29-1, with no clear D. Germline assignment: CDR1 SQVTM and CDR2 ANQGSEA. V lost 3 bases and J lost 4, with 8 bases in between. The CDR3 is 12 residues long. CDR3 loop: CSVDWAADTQYF. The CDR3 nucleotides read TGCAGCGTTGACTGGGCGGCAGATACGCAGTATTTT.

V is TRBV6-1 and J is TRBJ2-7; the D gene is possibly TRBD1 (6 bases). This CDR3 spans 13 amino acids. V lost 6 bases and J lost 2, with 11 bases in between. The germline V gene encodes CDR1 MNHNS and CDR2 SASEGT. The CDR3 region is CASSPGQPYEQYF. The CDR3 coding sequence is TGTGCCAGCAGCCCGGGACAACCCTACGAGCAGTACTTC.

This chain joins TRBV6-1 and TRBJ2-7, with TRBD1 matching over 7 bases. This CDR3 comprises 16 residues. With 3 bases clipped from V and 2 bases from J, the junction kept 10 bases outside the gene matches. Germline V gives CDR1 MNHNS, CDR2 SASEGT. The CDR3 bases are TGTGCCAGCAGTGAGACCGGGACAGTCATTACCTACGAGCAGTACTTC. Translated, it gives CASSETGTVITYEQYF.

This CDR3 is CASSSQGYYEQYF. The CDR3 bases are TGTGCCAGCAGCTCTCAGGGGTACTACGAGCAGTACTTC. The genes are TRBV5-4 and TRBJ2-7, with TRBD1 as a possible D gene (6 bases). Trimming cost V 3 bases and J 3 bases, with 10 bases left between them. Germline V gene sequence: CDR1 SGHNT, CDR2 YYREEE (reference sequence). The CDR3 is 13 residues long.

This chain joins TRBV5-4 and TRBJ2-1; D could derive from TRBD1 or TRBD2 (5 bases each). The V gene lost 4 bases and the J gene lost 7 bases, with 21 bases spanning the gap. This CDR3 comprises 16 residues. Germline V CDR1 and CDR2: SGHNT, YYREEE (reference sequence). CDR3: CASSDSTDVRGNEQFF. The DNA for the CDR3 is TGTGCCAGCAGCGATTCGACTGACGTGAGGGGTAATGAGCAGTTCTTC.

The chain couples TRBV6-1 to TRBJ2-7, with TRBD1 matching over 8 bases. This CDR3 is built from 14 residues. Germline V lookup: CDR1 MNHNS, CDR2 SASEGT. Trimming removed 10 bases from V and 7 bases from J; junction bases left unmatched: 15. The DNA for the CDR3 is TGTGCCACCCCGGCCGCCAGGGGGCTAAAAGAGCAGTACTTC. It codes for CATPAARGLKEQYF.

The chain links TRBV2 to TRBJ2-4, with TRBD2 matching over 9 bases. Germline V gene lookup returns CDR1 SNHLY and CDR2 FYNNEI. The CDR3 totals 18 residues. V lost 11 bases to trimming and J lost 8 bases; unmatched junction nucleotides: 25. The CDR3 is CAGSVQLAGFGGQDIQYF. The CDR3 DNA reads TGTGCCGGTAGTGTACAGCTAGCGGGATTTGGGGGGCAGGACATTCAGTACTTC. Full variable domain (outside the CDR3, taken from reference TRBV2 and TRBJ2-4): EPEVTQTPSHQVTQMGQEVILRCVPISNHLYFYWYRQILGQKVEFLVSFYNNEISEKSEIFDDQFSVERPDGSNFTLKIRSTKLEDSAMYFCAGSVQLAGFGGQDIQYFGAGTRLSVL.

V and J are TRBV30 and TRBJ2-5, with D possibly matching TRBD1 (5 bases). The CDR3 loop spans 13 amino acids. Deletions cut 0 bases from V and 4 bases from J, with 9 bases between. The V gene's germline CDR1 is GTSNPN and CDR2 SVGIG (reference sequence). The CDR3 coding sequence is TGTGCCTGGAGTGTAAAAGGGGCAGAGACCCAGTACTTC. Translation gives CAWSVKGAETQYF.

This clone has just a few counts. CDR3 DNA sequence: TGTGCCAGCAGCATCTTACTCCGGACAGATTACGAGCAGTACTTC. This encodes CASSILLRTDYEQYF. This sequence joins TRBV7-2 and TRBJ2-7; D is possibly TRBD1 (6 bases). V lost 5 bases and J lost 4, with 18 bases in between. Germline lookup yields CDR1 SGHTA and CDR2 FQGNSA. The CDR3 is 15 residues long.

A few counts support this clone. This rearrangement joins TRBV4-1 to TRBJ2-7; D gene ambiguous. Trimming removed 1 base from V and 6 bases from J, with 10 bases in between. This CDR3 is 13 amino acids long. Germline V gene data show CDR1 as MGHRA and CDR2 as YSYEKL. Here the CDR3 reads CASSQGIETEQYF. The CDR3 DNA follows: TGCGCCAGCAGCCAAGGTATAGAAACCGAGCAGTACTTC.

The V call is TRBV5-4, the J call TRBJ2-7, with a tentative D call TRBD1 (6 bases). Germline V gene lookup returns CDR1 SGHNT and CDR2 YYREEE (reference sequence). The CDR3 loop spans 13 amino acids. Trimming took 2 bases from V and 6 from J, leaving 12 bases between them. The CDR3 loop reads CASSLPQGSEQYF. DNA for the CDR3: TGTGCCAGCAGCTTACCACAGGGATCCGAGCAGTACTTC.

The chain joins TRBV28 to TRBJ1-5; D remains ambiguous. V shed 3 bases and J shed 4 bases, with 10 bases lying between them. CDR1 MDHEN and CDR2 SYDVKM come from the germline V gene. CDR3 length: 14 residues. The CDR3 spells CASSFVRPNQPQHF. The DNA for the CDR3 is TGTGCCAGCAGTTTTGTCAGGCCAAATCAGCCCCAGCATTTT. The full variable domain, in which reference TRBV28 and TRBJ1-5 provide the parts outside the CDR3, is DVKVTQSSRYLVKRTGEKVFLECVQDMDHENMFWYRQDPGLGLRLIYFSYDVKMKEKGDIPEGYSVSREKKERFSLILESASTNQTSMYLCASSFVRPNQPQHFGDGTRLSIL.